This T cell receptor beta chain was retrieved from a study of cytotoxic CD8 clonotypes in ibrutinib-treated CLL. Looking at the study overall: Within the patient group, roughly 12 were relapsed/refractory and some 15 treatment-naive, and around 18 were IGHV unmutated.

Comment on this clone: The target antigen is unknown.

Per germline, CDR1 GTSNPN and CDR2 SVGIG (reference sequence). The trim removed 7 bases at V and 4 bases at J, leaving 8 bases unmatched. CDR3 length: 15 residues. Assay used: immunoSEQ multiplex PCR; TCRdb lists only in-frame clones, some missing. The sample records some 70,000 clones, approximately 71% being singletons. Genomic DNA in an amount of roughly 2 micrograms was extracted from cryopreserved PBMCs and used for the preparation of TCR beta libraries. Study outcomes and limitations: There were few public clonotypes, and on treatment they contracted or stayed stable. Researchers report that baseline clonality outpaced age-matched healthy donors and tracked circulating CD8+ T-cell counts.

This TCR was recovered from a human donor with chronic lymphocytic leukemia. This material consisted of PBMCs, taken after 12 months of ibrutinib treatment. The rearrangement links TRBV30 to TRBJ2-4; 12 bases are shared with TRBD1. The CDR3 sequence: CALGDRGLPKNIQYF. For the CDR3, the DNA is TGTGCCTTGGGGGACAGGGGGCTACCTAAAAACATTCAGTACTTC.